Listed below are T cell receptor beta chains from one sample, sequenced in a study of technical replicates of blood from a few donors. TCRdb's table, derived via immunoSEQ multiplex PCR, lists solely in-frame clones and lacks some. The sample contains around 68,000 clones, around 97% of which appear only once. The sample was T cells isolated from PBMCs. The receptor set was obtained from a human donor in good health. Each CDR3 is given with its conserved first and last residue. Each record gives: V gene, J gene, clone size, D gene, CDR3 protein, CDR3 DNA. The D gene is left open where the match is weak. Size values are once, few and many counts, or a class for expanded clones, and some rows have none.

TRBV7-3	TRBJ2-1	NA	TRBD2	CASSPQRLGSGYNEQFF	TGTGCCAGCAGCCCCCAGCGACTGGGTAGCGGGTACAATGAGCAGTTCTTC
TRBV6-6	TRBJ1-1	NA	TRBD1	CASSYGGDRAKAFF	TGTGCCAGCAGTTACGGCGGGGACAGGGCTAAAGCTTTCTTT
TRBV30	TRBJ1-5	NA	NA	CAWSRVNQPQHF	TGTGCCTGGAGCAGGGTCAATCAGCCCCAGCATTTT
TRBV7-9	TRBJ1-5	NA	NA	CASSFGSPGQPQHF	TGTGCCAGCAGCTTTGGTTCCCCGGGTCAGCCCCAGCATTTT
TRBV28	TRBJ1-2	NA	TRBD1	CASSFADREGGYTF	TGTGCCAGCAGTTTTGCGGACAGGGAAGGAGGCTACACCTTC
TRBV4-1	TRBJ2-1	NA	NA	CASSLSLSSSYNEQFF	TGCGCCAGCAGCCTGTCCCTCTCGAGCTCCTACAATGAGCAGTTCTTC
TRBV10-3	TRBJ2-1	once	TRBD2	CAISELGKLAGYNEQFF	TGTGCCATCAGTGAACTAGGAAAACTAGCGGGATACAATGAGCAGTTCTTC
TRBV7-2	TRBJ1-1	NA	NA	CATKSPGTRGDTEAFF	TGTGCCACCAAAAGTCCCGGGACACGGGGAGACACTGAAGCTTTCTTT
TRBV7-9	TRBJ1-2	NA	NA	CASSLTPNFGYTF	TGTGCCAGCAGCTTGACTCCGAACTTCGGCTACACCTTC
TRBV7-9	TRBJ1-2	NA	NA	CASSPPDRGYGYTF	TGTGCCAGCAGCCCCCCCGATAGAGGTTATGGCTACACCTTC
TRBV27	TRBJ2-3	NA	NA	CASSFQAGYTDTQYF	TGTGCCAGCAGTTTTCAGGCGGGGTACACAGATACGCAGTATTTT
TRBV4-1	TRBJ2-5	NA	TRBD1	CASSRDSGMETQYF	TGCGCCAGCAGCCGGGACAGCGGAATGGAGACCCAGTACTTC
TRBV29-1	TRBJ2-5	once	NA	CSVGGLSPGQETQYF	TGCAGCGTTGGGGGGCTAAGTCCTGGCCAAGAGACCCAGTACTTC
TRBV28	TRBJ1-2	NA	NA	CASSLRRTNYGYTF	TGTGCCAGCAGTTTAAGGAGGACCAACTATGGCTACACCTTC
TRBV5-4	TRBJ2-5	once	TRBD1	CASSWTGQETQYF	TGTGCCAGCAGCTGGACAGGGCAAGAGACCCAGTACTTC
TRBV15	TRBJ2-2	NA	NA	CATSRGGSTGELFF	TGTGCCACCAGCAGAGGTGGGAGCACCGGGGAGCTGTTTTTT
TRBV11-2	TRBJ1-2	NA	NA	CASSLIWTDNYGYTF	TGTGCCAGCAGCTTAATCTGGACAGATAACTATGGCTACACCTTC
TRBV28	TRBJ2-7	NA	TRBD2	CASTPGLPYEQYF	TGTGCCAGCACCCCGGGACTACCCTACGAGCAGTACTTC
TRBV7-3	TRBJ2-5	NA	NA	CASSSGLAGGQETQYF	TGTGCCAGCAGCTCAGGACTAGCAGGGGGCCAAGAGACCCAGTACTTC
TRBV11-3	TRBJ1-1	NA	NA	CASSFEGNTEAFF	TGTGCCAGCAGCTTTGAGGGCAACACTGAAGCTTTCTTT
TRBV9	TRBJ1-1	NA	NA	CASSVTGLSEAFF	TGTGCCAGCAGCGTAACAGGGTTATCTGAAGCTTTCTTT
TRBV18	TRBJ2-7	NA	NA	CASSPQRDEQYF	TGTGCCAGCTCACCACAACGAGACGAGCAGTACTTC
TRBV9	TRBJ2-6	once	NA	CASSVGGAGANVLTF	TGTGCCAGCAGCGTAGGGGGCGCTGGGGCCAACGTCCTGACTTTC
TRBV4-3	TRBJ1-3	once	NA	CASSQGGGSSGNTIYF	TGCGCCAGCAGCCAAGGCGGCGGGAGCTCTGGAAACACCATATATTTT
TRBV14	TRBJ2-7	once	NA	CASSQGSQMVSYEQYF	TGTGCCAGCAGCCAAGGATCACAGATGGTATCCTACGAGCAGTACTTC
TRBV9	TRBJ1-4	NA	NA	CASRGPGDEKLFF	TGTGCCAGCAGGGGGCCTGGGGATGAAAAACTGTTTTTT
TRBV7-8	TRBJ1-5	NA	TRBD1	CASSPRTGLNQPQHF	TGTGCCAGCAGCCCCCGGACAGGGCTGAATCAGCCCCAGCATTTT
TRBV7-2	TRBJ2-3	NA	TRBD2	CASSPVGGGPADTQYF	TGTGCCAGCAGCCCCGTTGGGGGAGGGCCGGCAGATACGCAGTATTTT
TRBV7-9	TRBJ2-5	NA	TRBD1	CASSLSTGEETQYF	TGTGCCAGCAGCTTATCTACAGGGGAAGAGACCCAGTACTTC
TRBV7-2	TRBJ2-7	NA	TRBD2	CASSLGPISTSGEYEQYF	TGTGCCAGCAGCTTAGGCCCTATTAGTACTAGCGGGGAATACGAGCAGTACTTC
TRBV27	TRBJ2-3	NA	TRBD2	CASSPLGLAADTQYF	TGTGCCAGCAGTCCACTAGGACTAGCTGCAGATACGCAGTATTTT
TRBV5-5	TRBJ2-4	NA	NA	CASSLVWSARGKNIQYF	TGTGCCAGCAGCTTGGTCTGGAGTGCGCGGGGTAAAAACATTCAGTACTTC
TRBV20-1	TRBJ1-1	NA	TRBD1	CSADGQGKAFF	TGCAGTGCTGATGGACAGGGTAAAGCTTTCTTT
TRBV29-1	TRBJ2-2	NA	NA	CSALVESTGELFF	TGCAGCGCCCTCGTGGAGTCCACCGGGGAGCTGTTTTTT
TRBV6-1	TRBJ2-7	NA	TRBD1	CASSRQGSSYEQYF	TGTGCCAGCAGCCGACAGGGAAGCTCCTACGAGCAGTACTTC
TRBV7-2	TRBJ1-3	NA	TRBD1	CASSLGTASGNTIYF	TGTGCCAGCAGCTTGGGGACAGCCTCTGGAAACACCATATATTTT
TRBV15	TRBJ1-4	few	NA	CATSSQGEKLFF	TGTGCCACCAGTTCGCAGGGAGAAAAACTGTTTTTT
TRBV6-1	TRBJ1-2	NA	TRBD1	CASKLGTGGSYGYTF	TGTGCCAGCAAACTTGGGACAGGGGGTAGCTATGGCTACACCTTC